The clone carrying this T cell receptor (beta chain) was recorded only once. Antigen specificity is unknown. Germline lookup yields CDR1 LGHNA and CDR2 YNFKEQ. This CDR3 spans 16 amino acids. Trimming took 1 base from V and 0 from J; bases not matched to a gene: 6. These data originate in a study of cytomegalovirus exposure and HLA in healthy donors. At the level of the study: Among the 398 genotyped donors, approximately 81% were placed in the Caucasian-associated ancestry cluster. Study results and caveats: Analysis performed later showed TCR beta chains linked to HLA being more clonally expanded than equally common others.

It was with 60 Vbeta and 13 Jbeta primers that the PCR ran. Measured with immunoSEQ multiplex PCR; TCRdb has only the in-frame clones, and not every one. The data show about 43,000 clones, roughly 63% seen once. This TCR was recovered from a man in his sixties in good health and CMV-seropositive. Input material: PBMCs. This chain joins TRBV4-2 and TRBJ2-7; 7 positions agree with TRBD2. The CDR3 sequence: CASSQGLAYSSYEQYF. DNA of the CDR3: TGTGCCAGCAGCCAAGGACTAGCCTACTCCTCCTACGAGCAGTACTTC.